The entry below describes one TCR beta chain. Its antigen remains unknown. The iRepertoire nested amplicon-rescue multiplex PCR amplified TCR alpha and beta CDR3s from RNA. TCRdb analysed the multiplex PCR reads with MiXCR anew, one entry per CDR3 protein. The sample yields about 180,000 distinct CDR3 sequences, 43% seen once. The data belong to a study of glioma-infiltrating T cells. Study-level findings and limits: Only very few CDR3 sequences appeared in both tissue and blood. Tissue-blood divergence was below expectation in non-neoplastic patients, above in gliomas.

The ends were cut back, 3 bases at V and 4 bases at J, with 12 bases in the middle. Germline CDR1 and CDR2: SQVTM and ANQGSEA. The CDR3 has 13 amino acids. The rearrangement uses TRBV29-1 and TRBJ1-2; a weak D match, TRBD1 (5 bases). Sequencing used glioma tissue, nonneoplastic brain tissue, or PBMCs (not recorded which). This TCR derives from a human donor with low-grade glioma or glioblastoma, undergoing nonglioma brain surgery, or in good health (not recorded which). This CDR3 reads CSVDVGHSYGYTF. CDR3 in DNA: TGCAGCGTTGACGTAGGACATAGCTATGGCTACACCTTC.